This T cell receptor beta chain was identified in a study of early T cells in non-severe SARS-CoV-2 infection. TCRdb used MiXCR to reprocess the 5' RACE reads, holding one entry per CDR3 protein. The sample lists about 77,000 distinct CDR3 sequences, 8.5% to 10% seen once, with 4.8% in the top ten. This clonotype was detected ten times or more. The CDR3 loop spans 15 amino acids. V lost 7 bases and J 3 bases, leaving 19 bases between the germline ends. Germline V CDR1 and CDR2: MDHEN, SYDVKM. This TCR came from an adult who was a healthcare worker with PCR-confirmed SARS-CoV-2 infection or an uninfected control (not recorded which). The V gene is TRBV28, the J gene TRBJ2-7; perhaps TRBD2 as D (6 bases). The sequencing input was whole blood. As DNA, the CDR3 is TGTGCCAGCACCCCGGGATGGGGAGGAGGCTACGAGCAGTACTTC. It specifies CASTPGWGGGYEQYF.